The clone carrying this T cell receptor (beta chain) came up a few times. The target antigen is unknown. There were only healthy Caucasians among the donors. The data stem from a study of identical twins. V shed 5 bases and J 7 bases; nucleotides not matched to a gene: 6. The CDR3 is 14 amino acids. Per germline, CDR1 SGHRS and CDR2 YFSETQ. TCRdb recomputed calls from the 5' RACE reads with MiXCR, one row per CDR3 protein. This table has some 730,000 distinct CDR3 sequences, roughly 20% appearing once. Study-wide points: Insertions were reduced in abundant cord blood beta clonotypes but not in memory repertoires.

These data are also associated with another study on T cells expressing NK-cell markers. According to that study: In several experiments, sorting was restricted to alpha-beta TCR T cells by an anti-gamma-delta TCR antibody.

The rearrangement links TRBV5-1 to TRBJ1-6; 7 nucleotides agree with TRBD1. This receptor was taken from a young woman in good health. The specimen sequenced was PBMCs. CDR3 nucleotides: TGCGCCAGCAGATCGGGACAGCAAAATTCACCCCTCCACTTT. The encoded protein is CASRSGQQNSPLHF.